The clone carrying this TCR beta chain was recorded a few times. Measured with immunoSEQ multiplex PCR; TCRdb has only the in-frame clones, and not every one. The sample yields roughly 71,000 clones, 88% seen once. CDR1 is MNHEY, CDR2 SVGAGI, per germline. V lost 5 bases and J 5 bases, leaving 9 bases between the germline ends. The CDR3 sequence is 12 residues long. Exclusion of a patient followed from autoimmune disease history or systemic immunosuppression. This entry is derived from a study of OX40 agonist ivuxolimab in advanced cancers. Study at large: Patients' therapy was ivuxolimab, an antibody that acts as an agonist of OX40 (CD134). Every 2 weeks, patients received ivuxolimab intravenously, dosed at 0.01 to 10 mg/kg. Mean age 60 years, range about 20 to 90; roughly 82% male.

Sequences were derived from CD4+ or CD8+ T cells sorted from blood, sampled in a trial of the OX40 agonist ivuxolimab. The sequence was collected from an adult with an advanced solid tumor such as melanoma, head and neck, liver or kidney cancer. The gene calls are TRBV6-5 and TRBJ1-2; D not certain. CDR3 residues: CASSTKPYGYTF. CDR3 coding DNA: TGTGCCAGCAGTACCAAACCATATGGCTACACCTTC.